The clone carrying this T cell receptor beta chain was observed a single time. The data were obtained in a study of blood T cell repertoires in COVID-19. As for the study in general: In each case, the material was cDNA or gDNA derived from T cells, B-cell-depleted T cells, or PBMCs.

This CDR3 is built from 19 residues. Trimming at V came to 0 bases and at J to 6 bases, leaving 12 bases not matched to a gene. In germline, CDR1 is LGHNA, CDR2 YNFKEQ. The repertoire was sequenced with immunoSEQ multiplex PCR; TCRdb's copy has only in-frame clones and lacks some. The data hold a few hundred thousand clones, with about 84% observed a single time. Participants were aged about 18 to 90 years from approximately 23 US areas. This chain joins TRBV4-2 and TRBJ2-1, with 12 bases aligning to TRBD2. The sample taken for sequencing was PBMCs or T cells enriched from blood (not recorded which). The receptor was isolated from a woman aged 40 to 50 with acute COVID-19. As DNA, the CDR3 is TGTGCCAGCAGCCAAGATGGGGCTAGCGGGGGGGCTGGCTCCAATGAGCAGTTCTTC. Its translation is CASSQDGASGGAGSNEQFF.